Listed below are T cell receptor beta chains from one sample, sequenced in a study of technical replicates of blood from a handful of donors. The assay was immunoSEQ multiplex PCR, and TCRdb's table has in-frame clones only and misses some. The data hold some 70,000 clones, with around 90% observed a single time. Sequenced sample: T cells isolated from PBMCs. Source of these receptors: a human donor in good health. CDR3s include the opening cysteine and the closing phenylalanine or tryptophan. The D gene is left open where the match is weak. Only part of the rows carry a size: once, few, many, or a class if the clone is expanded.

V gene	D gene	clone size	J gene	CDR3 protein	CDR3 DNA
TRBV4-3	NA	NA	TRBJ2-4	CASSQTPYYRTYDIQYF	TGCGCCAGCAGCCAGACTCCGTATTATAGGACTTACGACATTCAGTACTTC
TRBV5-1	TRBD2	NA	TRBJ2-1	CASSLSGRENEQFF	TGCGCCAGCAGCTTAAGCGGGAGGGAAAATGAGCAGTTCTTC
TRBV28	NA	NA	TRBJ1-2	CASRAGDGYTF	TGTGCCAGCAGGGCAGGGGATGGCTACACCTTC
TRBV28	NA	NA	TRBJ2-7	CASSLLQSRMQYF	TGTGCCAGCAGTTTATTACAGTCAAGGATGCAGTACTTC
TRBV9	TRBD1	NA	TRBJ1-2	CASSLEPTGSRYGYTF	TGTGCCAGCAGCTTAGAGCCGACAGGGAGCAGATATGGCTACACCTTC
TRBV21-1	NA	NA	TRBJ2-7	CASSKRRQGPSYEQYF	TGTGCCAGCAGCAAAAGGAGGCAGGGGCCGTCCTACGAGCAGTACTTC
TRBV6-6	TRBD1	NA	TRBJ1-5	CASSYTLGQLQPQHF	TGTGCCAGCAGTTACACCCTGGGACAGCTACAGCCCCAGCATTTT
TRBV28	TRBD1	NA	TRBJ1-2	CASSLTRQGNGYTF	TGTGCCAGCAGTTTAACCCGACAGGGGAACGGCTACACCTTC
TRBV19	NA	NA	TRBJ1-1	CASADSEAFF	TGTGCCAGTGCCGACAGTGAAGCTTTCTTT
TRBV6-5	NA	NA	TRBJ2-5	CASSYREKETQYF	TGTGCCAGCAGTTACCGGGAGAAGGAGACCCAGTACTTC
TRBV4-3	NA	once	TRBJ2-3	CASSYMPPTGGDTDTQYF	TGCGCCAGCAGCTACATGCCTCCGACAGGTGGGGACACAGATACGCAGTATTTT
TRBV9	TRBD1	NA	TRBJ2-1	CASSSGQGFDEQFF	TGTGCCAGCAGCTCCGGACAGGGTTTCGATGAGCAGTTCTTC
TRBV19	TRBD1	NA	TRBJ2-3	CASNRGTDTQYF	TGTGCCAGTAACAGGGGGACAGATACGCAGTATTTT
TRBV6-1	NA	NA	TRBJ1-2	CASRSPYGYTF	TGTGCCAGCCGCAGTCCCTATGGCTACACCTTC
TRBV25-1	NA	NA	TRBJ1-3	CASSEITGESSGNTIYF	TGTGCCAGCAGTGAGATTACGGGGGAGAGCTCTGGAAACACCATATATTTT
TRBV19	NA	NA	TRBJ1-1	CASSMFRADTEAFF	TGTGCCAGTAGTATGTTCAGGGCGGACACTGAAGCTTTCTTT
TRBV7-3	NA	NA	TRBJ2-5	CASSLRAGRDQETQYF	TGTGCCAGCAGCCTACGCGCTGGCAGGGACCAAGAGACCCAGTACTTC
TRBV4-3	NA	NA	TRBJ2-7	CASSQDGEASYEQYF	TGCGCCAGCAGCCAAGATGGGGAGGCTTCATACGAGCAGTACTTC
TRBV7-9	NA	NA	TRBJ1-1	CASSLTPEAFF	TGTGCCAGCAGCCTAACTCCTGAAGCTTTCTTT
TRBV6-5	NA	NA	TRBJ1-2	CASRQQSRYTF	TGTGCCAGCAGACAACAGTCTCGCTACACCTTC
TRBV5-1	TRBD2	NA	TRBJ2-1	CASSLELADAYNEQFF	TGCGCCAGCAGCTTGGAACTAGCGGACGCCTACAATGAGCAGTTCTTC
TRBV6-5	TRBD2	NA	TRBJ2-1	CASSYGGRAYNEQFF	TGTGCCAGCAGTTACGGGGGGAGGGCCTACAATGAGCAGTTCTTC
TRBV6-6	NA	once	TRBJ2-7	CASSGDKAYEQYF	TGTGCCAGCAGTGGGGACAAAGCCTACGAGCAGTACTTC
TRBV6-4	NA	NA	TRBJ2-2	CASSETDTGELFF	TGTGCCAGCAGTGAGACAGACACCGGGGAGCTGTTTTTT
TRBV19	TRBD1	NA	TRBJ2-1	CASSRQGVYNEQFF	TGTGCCAGTAGTAGGCAGGGGGTATACAATGAGCAGTTCTTC
TRBV27	TRBD2	once	TRBJ2-1	CASSPLAGGPLYNEQFF	TGTGCCAGCAGTCCCCTAGCGGGGGGTCCTTTATACAATGAGCAGTTCTTC
TRBV6-5	NA	once	TRBJ2-7	CASRMEQGYEQYF	TGTGCCAGCAGAATGGAGCAGGGCTACGAGCAGTACTTC
TRBV15	NA	few	TRBJ2-5	CATSSPDSGIQETQYF	TGTGCCACCAGCAGCCCAGATAGCGGTATCCAAGAGACCCAGTACTTC
TRBV7-9	NA	NA	TRBJ1-1	CASIPHLDGAEAFF	TGTGCCAGCATCCCCCATCTGGACGGGGCTGAAGCTTTCTTT
TRBV5-4	TRBD1	NA	TRBJ1-5	CASSPGTGNQPQHF	TGTGCCAGCAGTCCCGGGACAGGGAACCAGCCCCAGCATTTT
TRBV28	TRBD1	NA	TRBJ2-7	CASSPRGTGDYEQYF	TGTGCCAGCAGCCCAAGGGGGACAGGGGACTACGAGCAGTACTTC
TRBV4-2	NA	NA	TRBJ2-1	CASSQESGDEQFF	TGTGCCAGCAGCCAAGAGTCAGGGGATGAGCAGTTCTTC
TRBV6-5	NA	NA	TRBJ2-7	CASSYERGYEQYF	TGTGCCAGCAGTTACGAAAGGGGCTACGAGCAGTACTTC
TRBV9	NA	NA	TRBJ1-2	CASSPYRDNLQSYTF	TGTGCCAGCAGCCCATACCGGGATAACCTTCAGAGCTACACCTTC
TRBV2	NA	few	TRBJ1-1	CASSNRVPYMNTEAFF	TGTGCCAGCAGTAACAGGGTTCCCTACATGAACACTGAAGCTTTCTTT
TRBV13	TRBD2	NA	TRBJ2-3	CASSLLALAGRTDTQYF	TGTGCCAGCAGCTTGTTGGCTCTAGCGGGAAGGACAGATACGCAGTATTTT
TRBV11-2	NA	once	TRBJ2-5	CASSLSGILETQYF	TGTGCCAGCAGCTTATCGGGGATTCTGGAGACCCAGTACTTC